This T cell receptor (beta chain) originates from a study of T cells in Graves' hyperthyroidism and ophthalmopathy. Background on the study: Once the initial diagnosis was made, peripheral blood was obtained before any treatment. Study-level points and caveats: Blood also carried most thyroid clonotypes expanded above 0.001.

Deletions cut 7 bases from V and 9 bases from J, with 16 bases between. Germline lookup yields CDR1 MDHEN and CDR2 SYDVKM. The CDR3 covers 13 residues. The investigators amplified TCR beta CDR3 regions from RNA transcripts. The HTBI primer set served for first-round RT-PCR of the TCR CDR3. TCRdb used MiXCR to reprocess the multiplex PCR reads, holding one entry per CDR3 protein. The sample gives some 340,000 distinct CDR3 sequences, roughly an eighth of which show up once; roughly 33% is in the top ten. This clonotype was detected many times. Its antigen is as yet unknown. The specimen was blood. The sequence was collected from a woman between 35 and 50 years old with Graves' ophthalmopathy. This sequence joins TRBV28 and TRBJ2-1; D may be TRBD1 or TRBD2 (6 bases each). The CDR3 DNA reads TGTGCCAGCACTATAGGAGGGGGTAGTGAGCAGTTCTTC. This encodes CASTIGGGSEQFF.